Each of the 24 T cell receptor beta chains below was sequenced from the same sample in a study of tumor and adjacent non-tumor tissue in lung cancer. A modified ARM-PCR protocol with three rounds of nested PCR amplified TCRbeta. Using its own MiXCR run on the multiplex PCR reads, TCRdb lists one record per CDR3 protein. The table shows tens of thousands of distinct CDR3 sequences, with under 85% occurring only once. RNA was extracted from bulk tissue without any cell sorting. The sequenced material came from lung tumor tissue. The receptor set was obtained from a woman aged 50 to 65 with non-small cell lung cancer.

A word on this clonotype: Here the CDR3 omits its conserved ending phenylalanine or tryptophan, so a read error is the likely source. Because the CDR3's place on the DNA is in doubt, the DNA is left out and the CDR3 is given as listed by TCRdb. The V gene is TRBV11-2, the J gene TRBJ2-3; the table's D call, TRBD1, has no DNA check behind it. With termini counted, the CDR3 has 14 amino acids. Germline-derived CDR1 and CDR2 are SGHAT and FQNNGV. The chain's CDR3 is CASSLVGTTVTQYS.

Worth noting for this clonotype: Lacking the conserved final phenylalanine or tryptophan, this CDR3 likely reflects a read error. No DNA is shown, since the ends of the CDR3 on it are uncertain; the CDR3 is the one TCRdb lists. This rearrangement joins TRBV2 to TRBJ2-2; the D segment call TRBD2 is taken from the table without a DNA check. CDR1 is SNHLY and CDR2 is FYNNEI in the germline V gene. The CDR3 is made up of 13 amino acids, end residues included. The CDR3 sequence is CASSELVGVEPFY.

This clonotype was seen a few times. The CDR3 loop is CASSQDESSGRHYEQYF. CDR3 DNA sequence: TGCGCCAGCAGCCAAGATGAGTCTAGCGGGAGACATTACGAGCAGTACTTC. The chain joins TRBV4-1 to TRBJ2-7; 10 bases line up with TRBD2. CDR3 length: 17 residues. The junction had 9 bases not matched to a gene; V was cut back by 0 bases and J by 4 bases. Germline V gives CDR1 MGHRA, CDR2 YSYEKL.

A note on this clonotype: Compared with germline, one end of the junction differs, possibly owing to a read error. The V and J genes are TRBV7-8 and TRBJ2-1; D ambiguous. Germline values: CDR1 SGHVS, CDR2 FQNEAQ. CDR3 size: 16 residues. CDR3 protein: CASSDFTRISYNEQLF. As DNA, the CDR3 is TGTGCCAGCAGCGACTTCACAAGGATCTCCTATAATGAGCAGCTCTTC.

On this clonotype: This CDR3 fails to terminate in the conserved phenylalanine or tryptophan, so it likely reflects a read error. CDR3: CASSYPAAFFPQHS. CDR3 nucleotides: TGTGCCAGTAGTTACCCAGCGGCCTTCTTCCCCCAGCATTCT. V gene TRBV6-5 combines with J gene TRBJ1-5, with D unclear. This CDR3 comprises 14 residues. Per germline, CDR1 MNHEY and CDR2 SVGAGI.

On this clonotype itself: At one end the junction does not follow the germline gene, possibly because of a read error. This rearrangement joins TRBV4-2 to TRBJ2-7; D perhaps matches TRBD1 (5 bases). CDR3 length: 16 amino acids. Germline V gives CDR1 LGHNA, CDR2 YNFKEQ. CDR3 amino acids: CASSLAVQAVPYEQYF. In DNA, the CDR3 is TGTGCCAGCAGCCTTGCAGTACAGGCGGTCCCCTACGAACAGTACTTC.

This clonotype was seen repeatedly, ten times or more. This rearrangement joins TRBV20-1 to TRBJ2-1, with 13 nucleotides matching TRBD2. This CDR3 region has 14 residues. The germline gives CDR1 DFQATT, CDR2 SNEGSKA (reference sequence). Trimming took 6 bases from V and 5 from J; bases not matched to a gene: 4. The CDR3 here is CSALTSGRNNEQFF. DNA for the CDR3: TGCAGTGCACTGACTAGCGGGAGGAACAATGAGCAGTTCTTC.

This clonotype has a count of ten or more. V usage is TRBV28 and J usage is TRBJ2-5; D unclear. The V end was cut by 7 bases, the J end by 4 bases, with 19 bases between. The CDR3 totals 15 residues. Germline assignment: CDR1 MDHEN and CDR2 SYDVKM. This chain's CDR3 is CASTTPAPTGETQYF. Written as DNA, the CDR3 is TGTGCCAGCACGACCCCGGCCCCCACTGGAGAGACCCAGTACTTC.

Regarding this clonotype: Compared with germline, one end of the junction differs, possibly owing to a read error. The J gene is TRBJ1-6, the V gene TRBV6-5, with unresolved D. CDR1 and CDR2 from the germline V gene are MNHEY and SVGAGI. The CDR3 consists of 16 residues. This CDR3 is CASSSTSSSYNSPIHF. As DNA, the CDR3 is TGTGCCAGCAGTTCCACCAGCAGCTCCTATAATTCACCCATCCACTTT.

A word on this clonotype: One junction end disagrees with the germline gene, perhaps due to a read error. The chain employs TRBV12-3 or TRBV12-4 and TRBJ1-5; D is undetermined. CDR3 size: 14 residues. As DNA, the CDR3 is TGTGCCAGCAGTCTAAGGGAAGACAATCAGCTCCAGCATTTT. It specifies CASSLREDNQLQHF.

This chain links TRBV29-1 with TRBJ1-2, with D perhaps TRBD1 (5 bases). The germline V and J ends were trimmed by 7 bases and 8 bases, with 35 bases remaining between them. Germline CDR1 reads SQVTM; CDR2 reads ANQGSEA. This CDR3 comprises 18 residues. CDR3 in DNA: TGCAGCGCTGAGCACCCCGCGGGAAAAGGGGAGAAAGGATGGGGCTACACCTTC. Translation: CSAEHPAGKGEKGWGYTF.

With regard to this clonotype: In this CDR3 the conserved last residue, phenylalanine or tryptophan, is missing, so a read error is likely. The DNA is omitted, as the CDR3 cannot be located on it reliably, and the CDR3 follows TCRdb's listing. The chain has TRBV6-5 and TRBJ1-1; TRBD1, the D gene given by the table, was not confirmed from the DNA. Including both end residues, the CDR3 is 14 amino acids long. CDR1 is MNHEY and CDR2 is SVGAGI in the germline V gene. The CDR3 loop reads CASSYSGGAHEAFA.

For this clonotype: Relative to the germline gene, one junction end is altered; a read error may explain this. The chain is built from TRBV6-1 and TRBJ2-2, with 9 positions matching TRBD2. CDR1 is MNHNS and CDR2 is SASEGT in the germline V gene. The CDR3 contains 15 residues. DNA for the CDR3: TGTGCCAGCATCATTAGCGGGGGCAACAGCGGGGAGCTCTTTTTT. As protein: CASIISGGNSGELFF.

A note on this clonotype: An end of the junction does not agree with germline; a read error may underlie this. The chain uses TRBV6-2 or TRBV6-3 and TRBJ2-2; TRBD2 is a possible D gene (5 bases). From germline, CDR1 is MNHEY and CDR2 SVGEGT. The CDR3 is 14 residues long. The CDR3 DNA is TGTGCCAGCAGGGCCCCATCCCAGACCGGGGAACTGTTTTTT. This sequence encodes CASRAPSQTGELFF.

Turning to this clonotype: One end of the junction fails to match germline, which may point to a read error. The chain joins TRBV4-2 to TRBJ2-7; 14 bases align to TRBD2. CDR1 is LGHNA, CDR2 YNFKEQ, per germline. This CDR3 has 18 amino acids. DNA of the CDR3: TGTGCCAGGAGCCAAGAGGGACTAGCGGGAGAAGACCGTTACGAGCAGTACTTC. It specifies CARSQEGLAGEDRYEQYF.

This clonotype was picked up one time. Sequence at one end of the junction differs from germline and may be a read error. The rearrangement links TRBV4-1 to TRBJ1-6; no clear D gene. The CDR3 is made up of 10 amino acids. From germline, CDR1 is MGHRA and CDR2 YSYEKL. As DNA, the CDR3 is TGCACCAGCGGCGGGATACCCCTCCACTTT. Protein: CTSGGIPLHF.

This clonotype has a single count. The conserved phenylalanine or tryptophan normally closing the CDR3 is absent here, so this likely arose from a read error. The V call is TRBV6-6, the J call TRBJ2-6; D is undetermined. Germline V lookup: CDR1 MNHNY, CDR2 SVGAGI (reference sequence). This CDR3 has 16 amino acids. V lost 7 bases and J lost 2, with 15 bases in between. The DNA for the CDR3 is TGTGCCAGCAATACCCTCGAAAGGGCTGGGGCCAACGTCCTGACTTAC. Translating it yields CASNTLERAGANVLTY.

This clonotype was counted many times. Compared with germline, one end of the junction differs, possibly owing to a read error. The chain has TRBV6-6 and TRBJ2-7; 10 bases align to TRBD1. This CDR3 spans 17 amino acids. Germline lookup yields CDR1 MNHNY and CDR2 SVGAGI (reference sequence). CDR3 bases: TGTGCCAGCACTTACACTCTTCCGGGACAGGGGAAATACGAGCAGTACTTC. It specifies CASTYTLPGQGKYEQYF.

Only a few counts were recorded for this clonotype. One base away lies a much larger clone, so this may be a sequencing read error. The V gene is TRBV28, the J gene TRBJ2-7; 9 nucleotides align to TRBD1. This CDR3 is built from 13 residues. Germline-derived CDR1 and CDR2 are MDHEN and SYDVKM. DNA of the CDR3: TGTGTCACCGGGACAGGGAGCCGCCACGAGCAGTACTTC. Amino acid sequence: CVTGTGSRHEQYF.

With respect to this clonotype: As the CDR3 is not closed by the conserved phenylalanine or tryptophan, this likely results from a read error. The chain employs TRBV12-3 or TRBV12-4 and TRBJ2-1; 8 positions match TRBD1. The end of the DNA aligns better with TRBJ2-7, so the J call may be wrong. The CDR3 loop spans 14 amino acids. The CDR3 region has the DNA TGTGCCAGCAGTGGGACAGGCAAATATAATGAGCAGTACTCC. Translation: CASSGTGKYNEQYS.

Concerning this clonotype: Because it lacks the conserved phenylalanine or tryptophan at the end, this CDR3 is likely a read error. The chain employs TRBV4-2 and TRBJ2-3, with 8 bases lining up with TRBD2. Looked up from germline, CDR1 is LGHNA and CDR2 is YNFKEQ. This CDR3 is built from 13 residues. CDR3 sequence reads: CASRQAGADTQYY. DNA for the CDR3: TGTGCCAGCAGGCAAGCGGGAGCAGATACGCAGTATTAT.

In the case of this clonotype: Likely a read error: the CDR3 ends without its conserved phenylalanine or tryptophan. The gene calls are TRBV20-1 and TRBJ2-7, with no clear D. The CDR3 is 13 residues long. Germline-derived CDR1 and CDR2 are DFQATT and SNEGSKA (reference sequence). V was cut by 6 bases and J by 0 bases, with 12 bases left in between. CDR3 DNA: TGCAGTGCCCGAAGGAGAGACTCCTACGAGCAGTACCTC. Amino acid sequence: CSARRRDSYEQYL.

Regarding this clonotype: No conserved phenylalanine or tryptophan ends this CDR3, so it is likely a read error. V and J are TRBV12-5 and TRBJ2-1; 9 bases line up with TRBD1. Germline CDR1 is LGHNT and CDR2 is FRNRAP. CDR3 length: 15 amino acids. CDR3: CSSGMPGQGVHEQFL. CDR3 DNA: TGTTCTAGTGGTATGCCGGGACAGGGCGTCCATGAGCAGTTCTTG.

To note about this clonotype: The conserved final phenylalanine or tryptophan is absent from the CDR3, which likely points to a read error. The CDR3 protein is CASSFAGGYNEQFL. The CDR3 bases are TGTGCCAGCAGTTTTGCAGGGGGATACAATGAGCAGTTCTTA. This chain joins TRBV12-3 or TRBV12-4 and TRBJ2-1; 7 bases line up with TRBD1. The junction had 3 bases not matched to a gene; V was cut back by 3 bases and J by 4 bases. There are 14 residues in the CDR3.